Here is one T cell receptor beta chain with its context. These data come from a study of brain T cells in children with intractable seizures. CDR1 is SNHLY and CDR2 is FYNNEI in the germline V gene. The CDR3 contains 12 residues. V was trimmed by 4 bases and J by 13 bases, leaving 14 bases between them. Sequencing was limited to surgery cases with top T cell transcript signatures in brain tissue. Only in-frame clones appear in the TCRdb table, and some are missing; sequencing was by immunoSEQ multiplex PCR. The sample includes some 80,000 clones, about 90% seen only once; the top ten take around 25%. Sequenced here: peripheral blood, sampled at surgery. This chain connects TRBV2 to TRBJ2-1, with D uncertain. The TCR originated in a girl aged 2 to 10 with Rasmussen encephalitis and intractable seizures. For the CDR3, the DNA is TGTGCCAGCAGTGTTAGGGTGGTGGCCCAGTTCTTC. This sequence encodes CASSVRVVAQFF.